Following are 29 T cell receptor beta chains from one sample sequenced in a study of shared clonotypes between healthy human individuals. CD45RO negativity and positive selection for CCR7 defined naive CD8 cells, a population that excluded terminally differentiated effector memory CD45RA+ cells. The table came from immunoSEQ multiplex PCR; TCRdb's copy has only in-frame clones and leaves some out. The sample lists about 680,000 clones; roughly nine tenths were seen once. Sequencing was performed on naive CD8+ T cells sorted from blood. These receptors were taken from a man aged 30-40 years in good health.

The chain has TRBV4-3 and TRBJ2-4; 10 bases fit TRBD2. Germline V gives CDR1 LGHNA, CDR2 YSLEER. The ends lost 0 bases at V and 1 base at J; junction bases unmatched: 3. This CDR3 spans 17 amino acids. CDR3 coding DNA: TGCGCCAGCAGCCAAGATTTAGCGGGAGGTGCCAAAAACATTCAGTACTTC. Residues: CASSQDLAGGAKNIQYF.

The rearrangement uses TRBV27 and TRBJ2-7; 7 bases map to TRBD1. This CDR3 comprises 14 residues. Trimming removed 10 bases from V and 0 bases from J; junction bases left unmatched: 9. Germline V CDR1 and CDR2: MNHEY, SMNVEV (reference sequence). The CDR3 nucleotides read TGTGCCACTAAGCCGGGACAGAGCTCCTACGAGCAGTACTTC. It encodes CATKPGQSSYEQYF.

The gene calls are TRBV5-1 and TRBJ2-2; 9 bases are a match to TRBD2. The junction had 7 bases not matched to a gene; V was cut back by 0 bases and J by 7 bases. This CDR3 is built from 16 residues. Germline V gives CDR1 SGHRS, CDR2 YFSETQ. CDR3 nucleotide sequence: TGCGCCAGCAGCTTGGAAGCGGGAGGATTCAGCGGGGAGCTGTTTTTT. It translates to CASSLEAGGFSGELFF.

The chain has TRBV25-1 and TRBJ2-5; D gene ambiguous. Judging by the DNA end, TRBJ2-7 fits better; the J call may be wrong. The CDR3 length is 14 residues. CDR1 and CDR2 (germline): MGHDK, SYGVNS. The DNA of the CDR3 is TGTGCCAGCAGTGATAGGAACAGAGGATACGAGCAGTACTTC. Residues: CASSDRNRGYEQYF.

The rearrangement uses TRBV29-1 and TRBJ2-7, with D uncertain. The V and J ends lost 4 bases and 3 bases respectively, with 16 bases between them. In germline, CDR1 is SQVTM, CDR2 ANQGSEA. This CDR3 spans 14 amino acids. CDR3 in amino acids: CSVAGQVERYEQYF. CDR3 nucleotides: TGCAGCGTTGCTGGCCAGGTTGAACGCTACGAGCAGTACTTC.

This sequence joins TRBV7-2 and TRBJ2-4; weak D call: TRBD2 (5 bases). Trimming stripped 5 bases from V and 4 bases from J, with 15 bases between. This CDR3 has 15 amino acids. Germline CDR1 is SGHTA and CDR2 is FQGNSA. CDR3 amino acids: CASSPHEGSKNIQYF. The CDR3 nucleotides are TGTGCCAGCAGCCCTCATGAGGGATCAAAAAACATTCAGTACTTC.

V usage is TRBV7-9 and J usage is TRBJ2-1; 9 nucleotides match TRBD1. This CDR3 is built from 15 residues. Trimming removed 7 bases from V and 3 bases from J; junction bases left unmatched: 7. In germline, CDR1 is SEHNR, CDR2 FQNEAQ (reference sequence). The CDR3 DNA sequence: TGTGCCAGCATTCCCGGGGGACAGGGCTACAATGAGCAGTTCTTC. It yields the protein CASIPGGQGYNEQFF.

The chain combines TRBV28 with TRBJ2-2; D is ambiguous. Trimming stripped 5 bases from V and 1 base from J, with 8 bases between. The germline V gene has CDR1 MDHEN and CDR2 SYDVKM. CDR3 length: 14 amino acids. The DNA of the CDR3 is TGTGCCAGCAGTCTGGCAATGAACACCGGGGAGCTGTTTTTT. This codes for CASSLAMNTGELFF.

The gene calls are TRBV14 and TRBJ2-1, with TRBD2 identical over 7 bases. Germline V gene lookup returns CDR1 SGHDN and CDR2 FVKESK. Losses at the gene ends were 1 base for V and 6 bases for J; bases not matched to a gene: 9. The CDR3 totals 16 residues. The CDR3 reads CASSQASGMSSNEQFF. The CDR3 DNA reads as TGTGCCAGCAGCCAAGCGAGCGGGATGAGTAGCAATGAGCAGTTCTTC.

This sequence joins TRBV7-9 and TRBJ2-3; possible D gene TRBD1, 7 bases. Germline CDR1 reads SEHNR; CDR2 reads FQNEAQ (reference sequence). Deletions cut 5 bases from V and 2 bases from J, with 14 bases between. The CDR3 loop spans 15 amino acids. The CDR3 reads CASSPRQGLTDTQYF. CDR3 in DNA: TGTGCCAGCAGCCCTCGACAGGGACTCACAGATACGCAGTATTTT.

This chain uses TRBV5-1 with TRBJ2-1; perhaps D is TRBD1 or TRBD2 (5 bases each). Germline values: CDR1 SGHRS, CDR2 YFSETQ. The CDR3 has 14 residues. Trimming removed 4 bases at V and 8 bases at J, with 16 bases between. DNA of the CDR3: TGCGCCAGCAGCCCATCTGAGGGGTGGCATGAGCAGTTCTTC. Residues: CASSPSEGWHEQFF.

The chain joins TRBV9 to TRBJ2-5; the D is unclear. V lost 0 bases and J lost 3, with 18 bases in between. CDR3 length equals 17 residues. From germline, CDR1 is SGDLS and CDR2 YYNGEE. The CDR3 DNA reads as TGTGCCAGCAGCGTAGCGGGCAGGCTATCTTCCGAAGAGACCCAGTACTTC. This translates into CASSVAGRLSSEETQYF.

This clone occurred a few times. The rearrangement links TRBV28 to TRBJ2-3; 7 bases agree with TRBD1. The CDR3 totals 13 residues. J lost 6 bases, V lost 6 bases, and 6 bases had no gene match. Germline lookup yields CDR1 MDHEN and CDR2 SYDVKM. CDR3 nucleotide sequence: TGTGCCAGCAGGAGACAGGGCCTGGATACGCAGTATTTT. It translates to CASRRQGLDTQYF.

This chain connects TRBV6-5 to TRBJ2-7, with D perhaps given as TRBD1 or TRBD2 (6 bases each). V dropped 5 bases and J dropped 4 bases, with 12 bases sitting between them. The germline gives CDR1 MNHEY, CDR2 SVGAGI. This CDR3 is built from 13 residues. CDR3 protein: CASSGGQRYEQYF. In DNA, the CDR3 is TGTGCCAGCAGTGGGGGGCAACGTTACGAGCAGTACTTC.

This clone was counted only a few times. V usage is TRBV19 and J usage is TRBJ1-1, with a weak D call TRBD1 (5 bases). With 3 bases removed from V and 5 bases from J, the gap between germline ends came to 13 bases. Looked up from germline, CDR1 is LNHDA and CDR2 is SQIVND (reference sequence). The CDR3 loop spans 14 amino acids. This chain's CDR3 is CASSIMRGGTEAFF. The CDR3 DNA is TGTGCCAGTAGTATCATGAGGGGAGGAACTGAAGCTTTCTTT.

The V and J genes are TRBV29-1 and TRBJ2-5; no clear D gene. V shed 3 bases and J shed 4 bases, with 18 bases lying between them. Germline CDR1 is SQVTM and CDR2 is ANQGSEA. CDR3 length: 15 residues. The DNA for the CDR3 is TGCAGCGTTGATCAGGTCAGCGCCGATAGAGAGACCCAGTACTTC. Translating gives CSVDQVSADRETQYF.

V is TRBV5-1 and J is TRBJ1-2; no clear D gene. V was shortened by 4 bases and J by 4 bases, with 11 bases between the two germline ends. CDR1 is SGHRS and CDR2 is YFSETQ in the germline V gene. The CDR3 is 13 amino acids. DNA for the CDR3: TGCGCCAGCAGCCTGACACCCGCCTATGGCTACACCTTC. Amino acid sequence: CASSLTPAYGYTF. The full variable domain, rest sourced from reference TRBV5-1 and TRBJ1-2, is KAGVTQTPRYLIKTRGQQVTLSCSPISGHRSVSWYQQTPGQGLQFLFEYFSETQRNKGNFPGRFSGRQFSNSRSEMNVSTLELGDSALYLCASSLTPAYGYTFGSGTRLTVV.

The rearrangement uses TRBV27 and TRBJ2-7; maybe TRBD2 (6 bases). The length of the CDR3 is 15 residues. Trimming removed 6 bases at V and 7 bases at J, with 22 bases between. The germline V gene encodes CDR1 MNHEY and CDR2 SMNVEV (reference sequence). The CDR3 bases are TGTGCCAGCAGCCGGACTCGGGACTCCGGCGGGGAGCAGTACTTC. Translating it yields CASSRTRDSGGEQYF.

The chain combines TRBV27 with TRBJ2-7; 7 bases line up with TRBD1. CDR3 length: 14 amino acids. The J segment lost 6 bases and the V segment lost 4 bases, leaving 9 bases of the junction unmatched. CDR1 and CDR2 from the germline V gene are MNHEY and SMNVEV (reference sequence). The CDR3, as DNA: TGTGCCAGCAGTTCAGCAGACAGGGTACTCGAGCAGTACTTC. This translates into CASSSADRVLEQYF.

The chain links TRBV7-2 to TRBJ2-7; 15 nucleotides line up with TRBD2. CDR1 is SGHTA and CDR2 is FQGNSA in the germline V gene. Unmatched junction bases numbered 7, after V lost 7 bases and J lost 6 bases. This CDR3 is built from 15 residues. CDR3 in DNA: TGTGCCAGCACCCCGGGACTAGCGGGAGGTGGCGAGCAGTACTTC. Its translation: CASTPGLAGGGEQYF.

The V gene is TRBV7-2, the J gene TRBJ2-7, with D hard to call. Germline-derived CDR1 and CDR2 are SGHTA and FQGNSA. The CDR3 spans 11 residues. V was clipped by 4 bases and J by 2 bases, with 3 bases between them. CDR3 protein: CASSSAYEQYF. Here the CDR3 DNA reads TGTGCCAGCAGCTCAGCCTACGAGCAGTACTTC.

V gene TRBV4-1 combines with J gene TRBJ1-5; a weak D match, TRBD1 (6 bases). The CDR3 contains 16 residues. The V gene lost 4 bases and the J gene lost 4 bases, with 17 bases spanning the gap. CDR1 and CDR2 from the germline V gene are MGHRA and YSYEKL. The CDR3 sequence: CASSLESGVANQPQHF. In DNA, the CDR3 is TGCGCCAGCAGCCTTGAGTCAGGGGTAGCTAATCAGCCCCAGCATTTT.

Details on this clone: The same CDR3 arises from other DNA sequences in this sample as well. This chain uses TRBV7-3 with TRBJ1-1; D is uncertain. Trimming pared 1 base from V and 0 bases from J, leaving 6 bases between. In germline, CDR1 is SGHTA, CDR2 FQGTGA. This CDR3 region has 14 residues. The CDR3 DNA follows: TGTGCCAGCAGCTTAAAGGGAATGAACACTGAAGCTTTCTTT. Amino acid sequence: CASSLKGMNTEAFF.

The V call is TRBV11-2, the J call TRBJ2-1, with D unresolved. The CDR3 length is 12 residues. The germline CDR1 and CDR2 sequences are SGHAT and FQNNGV. Trimming left V 1 base short and J 14 bases short, with 12 bases between. The CDR3 DNA reads TGTGCCAGCAGCTTAGGGGGTGGGCCAGAGTTCTTC. As protein: CASSLGGGPEFF. Using reference TRBV11-2 and TRBJ2-1 for the parts outside the CDR3, the full variable domain is EAGVAQSPRYKIIEKRQSVAFWCNPISGHATLYWYQQILGQGPKLLIQFQNNGVVDDSQLPKDRFSAERLKGVDSTLKIQPAKLEDSAVYLCASSLGGGPEFFGPGTRLTVL.

The chain has TRBV10-3 and TRBJ2-7, with 7 bases fitting TRBD1. V lost 7 bases and J lost 2; bases outside the gene matches: 8. This CDR3 spans 14 amino acids. CDR1 is ENHRY and CDR2 is SYGVKD in the germline V gene. Here the CDR3 reads CAITRDSMTYEQYF. The CDR3 nucleotides read TGTGCCATCACCAGGGACAGCATGACCTACGAGCAGTACTTC.

The gene calls are TRBV7-9 and TRBJ2-1; TRBD1 might be the D (6 bases). In germline, CDR1 is SEHNR, CDR2 FQNEAQ (reference sequence). The CDR3 totals 17 residues. Trimming cost V 2 bases and J 4 bases, with 18 bases left between them. The CDR3 loop is CASSLSPGQTSYNEQFF. CDR3 nucleotides: TGTGCCAGCAGCTTAAGTCCGGGACAAACCTCTTACAATGAGCAGTTCTTC.

The chain uses TRBV14 and TRBJ2-7; 8 positions agree with TRBD1. This CDR3 has 14 residues. CDR1 is SGHDN and CDR2 is FVKESK in the germline V gene. V shed 2 bases, J shed 5 bases, and the junction held 5 bases outside the gene matches. This CDR3 reads CASSQQGASDEQYF. The CDR3 DNA is TGTGCCAGCAGCCAACAGGGGGCTTCAGACGAGCAGTACTTC. The full variable domain, with the rest looked up from reference TRBV14 and TRBJ2-7, is EAGVTQFPSHSVIEKGQTVTLRCDPISGHDNLYWYRRVMGKEIKFLLHFVKESKQDESGMPNNRFLAERTGGTYSTLKVQPAELEDSGVYFCASSQQGASDEQYFGPGTRLTVT.

This chain links TRBV9 with TRBJ1-1; D is unclear. The V and J ends lost 3 bases and 5 bases respectively, with 11 bases between them. The CDR3 is 13 amino acids. Germline V gene lookup returns CDR1 SGDLS and CDR2 YYNGEE. For the CDR3, the DNA is TGTGCCAGCAGCGCCCCGCGGGAGACTGAAGCTTTCTTT. This codes for CASSAPRETEAFF.

The J gene is TRBJ2-7, the V gene TRBV4-1; 7 bases match TRBD1. The trim removed 3 bases at V and 1 base at J, leaving 6 bases unmatched. The germline CDR1 and CDR2 sequences are MGHRA and YSYEKL. CDR3 length equals 15 residues. Written as DNA, the CDR3 is TGCGCCAGCAGCCAGATTCCGGGACAGTCCTACGAGCAGTACTTC. Protein: CASSQIPGQSYEQYF.